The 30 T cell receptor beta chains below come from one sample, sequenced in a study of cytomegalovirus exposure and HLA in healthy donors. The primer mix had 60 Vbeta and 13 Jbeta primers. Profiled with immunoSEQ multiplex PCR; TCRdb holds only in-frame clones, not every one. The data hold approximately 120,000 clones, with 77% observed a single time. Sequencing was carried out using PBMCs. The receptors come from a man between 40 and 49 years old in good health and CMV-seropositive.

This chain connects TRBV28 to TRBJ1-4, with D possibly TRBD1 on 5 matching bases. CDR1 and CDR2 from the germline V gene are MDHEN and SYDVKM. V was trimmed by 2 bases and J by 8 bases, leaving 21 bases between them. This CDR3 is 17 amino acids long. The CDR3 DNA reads TGTGCCAGCAGTTTAATGGGTTTTGGGCAGGGAGGAGAAAAACTGTTTTTT. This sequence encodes CASSLMGFGQGGEKLFF.

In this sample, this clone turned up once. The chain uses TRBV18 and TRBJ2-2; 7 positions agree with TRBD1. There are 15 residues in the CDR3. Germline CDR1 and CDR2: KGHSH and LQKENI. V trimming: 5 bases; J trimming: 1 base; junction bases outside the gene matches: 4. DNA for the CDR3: TGTGCCAGCTCATTTTACAGGGGGAACACCGGGGAGCTGTTTTTT. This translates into CASSFYRGNTGELFF.

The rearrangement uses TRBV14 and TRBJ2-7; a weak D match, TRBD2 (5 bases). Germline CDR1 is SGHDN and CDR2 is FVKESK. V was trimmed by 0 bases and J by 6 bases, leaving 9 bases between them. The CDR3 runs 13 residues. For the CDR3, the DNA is TGTGCCAGCAGCCAAGATCCGGGGAGCGAGCAGTACTTC. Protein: CASSQDPGSEQYF.

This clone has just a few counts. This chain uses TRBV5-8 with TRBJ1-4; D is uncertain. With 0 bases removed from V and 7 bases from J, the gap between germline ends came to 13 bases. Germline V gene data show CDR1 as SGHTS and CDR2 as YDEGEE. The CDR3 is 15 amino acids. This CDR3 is CASSLDSNRGEKLFF. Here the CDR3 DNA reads TGTGCCAGCAGCTTGGACTCGAACCGTGGTGAAAAACTGTTTTTT.

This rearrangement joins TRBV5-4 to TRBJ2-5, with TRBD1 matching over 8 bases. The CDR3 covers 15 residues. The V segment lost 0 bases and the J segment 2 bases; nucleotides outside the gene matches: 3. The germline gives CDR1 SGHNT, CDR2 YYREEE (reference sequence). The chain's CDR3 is CASSLAGTGQETQYF. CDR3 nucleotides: TGTGCCAGCAGCTTGGCCGGGACAGGTCAAGAGACCCAGTACTTC. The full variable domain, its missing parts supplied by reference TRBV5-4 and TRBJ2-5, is ETGVTQSPTHLIKTRGQQVTLRCSSQSGHNTVSWYQQALGQGPQFIFQYYREEENGRGNFPPRFSGLQFPNYSSELNVNALELDDSALYLCASSLAGTGQETQYFGPGTRLLVL.

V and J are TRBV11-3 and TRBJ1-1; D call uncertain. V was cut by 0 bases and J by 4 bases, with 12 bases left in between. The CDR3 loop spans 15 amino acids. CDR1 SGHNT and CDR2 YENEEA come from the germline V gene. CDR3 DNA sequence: TGTGCCAGCAGCTTAGAGGCGGAGGCAGGCACTGAAGCTTTCTTT. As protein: CASSLEAEAGTEAFF.

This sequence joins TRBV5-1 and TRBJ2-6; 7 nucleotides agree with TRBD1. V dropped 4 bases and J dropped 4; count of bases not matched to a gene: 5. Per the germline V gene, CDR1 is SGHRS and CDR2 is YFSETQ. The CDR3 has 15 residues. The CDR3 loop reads CASSRRGPGANVLTF. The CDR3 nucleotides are TGCGCCAGCAGCCGAAGGGGGCCCGGGGCCAACGTCCTGACTTTC.

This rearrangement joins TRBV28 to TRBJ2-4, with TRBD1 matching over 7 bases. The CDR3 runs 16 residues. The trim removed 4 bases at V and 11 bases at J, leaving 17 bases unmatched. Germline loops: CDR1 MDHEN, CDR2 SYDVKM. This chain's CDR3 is CASSSLGQVEVFVQYF. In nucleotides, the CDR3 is TGTGCCAGCAGTTCCCTAGGACAGGTTGAAGTATTCGTTCAGTACTTC.

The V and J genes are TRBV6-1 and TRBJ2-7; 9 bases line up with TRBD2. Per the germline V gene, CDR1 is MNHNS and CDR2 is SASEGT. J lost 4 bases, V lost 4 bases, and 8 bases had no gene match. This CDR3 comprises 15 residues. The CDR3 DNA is TGTGCCAGCAGTGTTAGCGGGGGACTTTTTTACGAGCAGTACTTC. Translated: CASSVSGGLFYEQYF.

CDR3 region: CASRYNSPLHF. In DNA form, the CDR3 reads TGTGCCAGCCGGTATAATTCACCCCTCCACTTT. The chain recombines TRBV28 with TRBJ1-6; D unresolved. This CDR3 contains 11 residues. CDR1 and CDR2 (germline): MDHEN, SYDVKM. Trimming took off 8 bases at V and 4 bases at J, with 3 bases between the two ends.

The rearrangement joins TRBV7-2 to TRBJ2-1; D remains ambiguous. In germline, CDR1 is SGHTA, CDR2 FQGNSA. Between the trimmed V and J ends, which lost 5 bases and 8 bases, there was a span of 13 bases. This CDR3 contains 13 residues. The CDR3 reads CASSRRVIDEQFF. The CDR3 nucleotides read TGTGCCAGCAGCCGCCGAGTAATCGATGAGCAGTTCTTC. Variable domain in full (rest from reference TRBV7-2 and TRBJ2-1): GAGVSQSPSNKVTEKGKDVELRCDPISGHTALYWYRQSLGQGLEFLIYFQGNSAPDKSGLPSDRFSAERTGGSVSTLTIQRTQQEDSAVYLCASSRRVIDEQFFGPGTRLTVL.

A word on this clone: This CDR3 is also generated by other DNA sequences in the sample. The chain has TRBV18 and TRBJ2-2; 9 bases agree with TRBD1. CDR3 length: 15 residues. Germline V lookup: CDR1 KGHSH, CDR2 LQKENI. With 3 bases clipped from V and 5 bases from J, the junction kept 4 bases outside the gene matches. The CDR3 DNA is TGTGCCAGCTCACCTGGGACAGGGAATACCGGGGAGCTGTTTTTT. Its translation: CASSPGTGNTGELFF.

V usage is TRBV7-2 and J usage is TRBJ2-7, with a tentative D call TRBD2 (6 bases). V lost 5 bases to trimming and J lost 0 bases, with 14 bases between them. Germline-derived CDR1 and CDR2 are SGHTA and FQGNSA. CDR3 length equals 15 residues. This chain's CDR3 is CASSATGLSSYEQYF. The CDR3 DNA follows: TGTGCCAGCAGCGCTACGGGACTCAGCTCCTACGAGCAGTACTTC.

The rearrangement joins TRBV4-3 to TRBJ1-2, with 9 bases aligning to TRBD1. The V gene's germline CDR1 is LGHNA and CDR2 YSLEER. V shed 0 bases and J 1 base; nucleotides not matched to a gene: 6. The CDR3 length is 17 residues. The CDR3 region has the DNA TGCGCCAGCAGCCAAGACCAACCGGGACAGGGTAACTATGGCTACACCTTC. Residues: CASSQDQPGQGNYGYTF.

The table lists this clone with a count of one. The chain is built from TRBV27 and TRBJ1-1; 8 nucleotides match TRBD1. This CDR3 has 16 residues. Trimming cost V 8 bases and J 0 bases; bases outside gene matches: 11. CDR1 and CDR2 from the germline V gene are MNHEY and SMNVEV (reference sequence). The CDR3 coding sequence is TGTGCCAGCGCATCTCGGACAGGGCGGGTGAACACTGAAGCTTTCTTT. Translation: CASASRTGRVNTEAFF.

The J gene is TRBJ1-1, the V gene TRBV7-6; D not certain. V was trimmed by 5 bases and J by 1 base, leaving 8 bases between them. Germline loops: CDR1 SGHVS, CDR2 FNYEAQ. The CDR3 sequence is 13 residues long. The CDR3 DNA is TGTGCCAGCAGCCAAGACACGAACACTGAAGCTTTCTTT. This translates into CASSQDTNTEAFF.

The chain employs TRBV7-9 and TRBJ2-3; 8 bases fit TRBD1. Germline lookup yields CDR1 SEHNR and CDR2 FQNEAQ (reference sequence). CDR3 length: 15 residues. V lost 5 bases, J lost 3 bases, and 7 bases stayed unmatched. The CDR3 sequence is CASSGQGWDTDTQYF. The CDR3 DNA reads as TGTGCCAGCAGCGGACAGGGTTGGGATACAGATACGCAGTATTTT.

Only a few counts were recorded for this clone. The CDR3 sequence is CASSQINEQFF. The CDR3 DNA follows: TGTGCCAGCAGTCAAATCAATGAGCAGTTCTTC. The gene calls are TRBV28 and TRBJ2-1; D remains ambiguous. From germline, CDR1 is MDHEN and CDR2 SYDVKM. The CDR3 consists of 11 residues. V gave up 5 bases and J gave up 6 bases, with 5 bases separating them.

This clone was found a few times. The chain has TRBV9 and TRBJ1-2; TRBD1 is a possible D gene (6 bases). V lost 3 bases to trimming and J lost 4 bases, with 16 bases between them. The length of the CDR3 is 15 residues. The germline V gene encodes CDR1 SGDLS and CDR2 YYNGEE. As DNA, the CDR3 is TGTGCCAGCAGCGCGATCCACAGGGATCCCTATGGCTACACCTTC. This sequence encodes CASSAIHRDPYGYTF.

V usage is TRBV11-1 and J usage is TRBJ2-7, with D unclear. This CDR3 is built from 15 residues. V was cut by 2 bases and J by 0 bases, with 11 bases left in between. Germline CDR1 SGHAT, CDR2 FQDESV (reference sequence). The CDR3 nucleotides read TGTGCCAGCAGCTTATGGGCCACCAGCTCCTACGAGCAGTACTTC. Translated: CASSLWATSSYEQYF.

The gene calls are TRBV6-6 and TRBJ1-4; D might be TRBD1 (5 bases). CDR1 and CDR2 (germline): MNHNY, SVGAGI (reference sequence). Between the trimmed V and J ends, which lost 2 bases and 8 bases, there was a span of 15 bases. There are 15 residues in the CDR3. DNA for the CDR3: TGTGCCAGCAGTTACAAAGGCCACAGGAGAGAAAAACTGTTTTTT. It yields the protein CASSYKGHRREKLFF.

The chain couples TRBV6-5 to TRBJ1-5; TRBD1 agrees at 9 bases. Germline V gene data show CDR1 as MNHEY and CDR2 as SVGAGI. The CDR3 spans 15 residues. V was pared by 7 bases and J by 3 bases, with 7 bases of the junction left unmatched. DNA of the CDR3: TGTGCCAGCATGTGGGGACAGGGATCCAATCAGCCCCAGCATTTT. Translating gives CASMWGQGSNQPQHF.

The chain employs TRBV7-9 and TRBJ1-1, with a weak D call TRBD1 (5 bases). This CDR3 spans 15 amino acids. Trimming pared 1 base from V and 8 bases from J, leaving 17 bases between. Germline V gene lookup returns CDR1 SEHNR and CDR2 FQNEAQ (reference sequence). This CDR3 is CASSLGPVDTREAFF. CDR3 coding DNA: TGTGCCAGCAGCTTAGGGCCAGTGGACACCAGGGAAGCTTTCTTT. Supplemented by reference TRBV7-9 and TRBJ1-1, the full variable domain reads DTGVSQNPRHKITKRGQNVTFRCDPISEHNRLYWYRQTLGQGPEFLTYFQNEAQLEKSRLLSDRFSAERPKGSFSTLEIQRTEQGDSAMYLCASSLGPVDTREAFFGQGTRLTVV.

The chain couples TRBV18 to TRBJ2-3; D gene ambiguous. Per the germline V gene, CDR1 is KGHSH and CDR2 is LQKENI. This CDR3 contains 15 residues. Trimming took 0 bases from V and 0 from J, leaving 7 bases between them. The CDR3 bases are TGTGCCAGCTCACCACCTAGCTGGAGCACAGATACGCAGTATTTT. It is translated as CASSPPSWSTDTQYF.

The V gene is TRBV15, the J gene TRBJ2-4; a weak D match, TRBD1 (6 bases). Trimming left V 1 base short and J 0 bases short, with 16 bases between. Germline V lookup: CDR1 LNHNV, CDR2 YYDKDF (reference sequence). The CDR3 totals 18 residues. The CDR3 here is CATSRGPRTALAKNIQYF. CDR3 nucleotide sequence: TGTGCCACCAGCAGAGGTCCCCGGACAGCCCTAGCCAAAAACATTCAGTACTTC.

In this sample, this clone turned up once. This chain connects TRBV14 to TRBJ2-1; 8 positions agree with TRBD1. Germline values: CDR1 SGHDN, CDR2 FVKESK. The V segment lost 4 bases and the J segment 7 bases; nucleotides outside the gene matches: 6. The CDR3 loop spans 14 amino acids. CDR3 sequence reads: CASSLGTGPNEQFF. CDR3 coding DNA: TGTGCCAGCAGCCTCGGGACAGGCCCGAATGAGCAGTTCTTC.

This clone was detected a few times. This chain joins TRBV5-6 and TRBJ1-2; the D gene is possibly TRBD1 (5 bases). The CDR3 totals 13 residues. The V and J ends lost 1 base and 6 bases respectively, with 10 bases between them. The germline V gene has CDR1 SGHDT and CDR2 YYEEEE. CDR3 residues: CASSLSRVDGYTF. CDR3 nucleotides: TGTGCCAGCAGCTTGTCCAGGGTGGATGGCTACACCTTC. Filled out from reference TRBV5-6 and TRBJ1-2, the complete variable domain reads DAGVTQSPTHLIKTRGQQVTLRCSPKSGHDTVSWYQQALGQGPQFIFQYYEEEERQRGNFPDRFSGHQFPNYSSELNVNALLLGDSALYLCASSLSRVDGYTFGSGTRLTVV.

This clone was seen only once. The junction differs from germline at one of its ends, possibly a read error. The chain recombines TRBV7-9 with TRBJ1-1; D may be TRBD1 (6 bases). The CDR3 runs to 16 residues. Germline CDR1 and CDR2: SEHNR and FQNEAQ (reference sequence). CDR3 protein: CSSSLNRVEGDTEAFF. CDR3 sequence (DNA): TGTTCCAGCAGCCTTAACAGGGTTGAGGGGGACACTGAAGCTTTCTTT.

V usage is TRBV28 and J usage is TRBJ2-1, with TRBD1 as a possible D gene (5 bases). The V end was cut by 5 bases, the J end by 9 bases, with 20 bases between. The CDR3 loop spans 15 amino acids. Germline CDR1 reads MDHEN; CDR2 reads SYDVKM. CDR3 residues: CASSTYIQVPLEQFF. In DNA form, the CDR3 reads TGTGCCAGCAGTACCTACATACAGGTGCCCCTTGAGCAGTTCTTC.

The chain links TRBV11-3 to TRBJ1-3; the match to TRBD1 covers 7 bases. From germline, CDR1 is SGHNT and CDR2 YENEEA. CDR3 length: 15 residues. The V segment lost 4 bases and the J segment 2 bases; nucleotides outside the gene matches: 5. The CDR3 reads CASSSIDRAGNTIYF. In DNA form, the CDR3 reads TGTGCCAGCAGCTCGATCGACAGGGCTGGAAACACCATATATTTT.